What follows are 10 T cell receptor beta chains derived from one specimen sequenced in a study of cytomegalovirus exposure and HLA in healthy donors. PCR amplification relied on 60 Vbeta primers (plus 13 Jbeta primers). Generated by immunoSEQ multiplex PCR, the TCRdb table keeps only in-frame clones and is missing some. This specimen shows 100,000 to 150,000 clones; the ten leading clones hold 1.5% to 2%. The source material was PBMCs. The origin of the receptors is a man between 18 and 29 years old in good health and CMV-seronegative.

The chain combines TRBV6-5 with TRBJ2-3, with 8 bases matching TRBD2. CDR3 length: 12 amino acids. Trimming at V came to 3 bases and at J to 8 bases, leaving 1 base not matched to a gene. CDR1 and CDR2 from the germline V gene are MNHEY and SVGAGI. The CDR3 coding sequence is TGTGCCAGCAGTTATGCGGGGGGTACGCAGTATTTT. This gives the protein CASSYAGGTQYF.

The chain has TRBV29-1 and TRBJ2-3, with D unclear. The CDR3 spans 13 residues. Germline V gene sequence: CDR1 SQVTM, CDR2 ANQGSEA. Trimming took off 4 bases at V and 2 bases at J, with 10 bases between the two ends. This CDR3 is CSVVNFPTDTQYF. The CDR3 DNA sequence: TGCAGCGTTGTCAACTTCCCCACAGATACGCAGTATTTT.

The V and J genes are TRBV7-9 and TRBJ1-1, with 9 bases that match TRBD1. The length of the CDR3 is 14 residues. With 5 bases clipped from V and 6 bases from J, the junction kept 7 bases outside the gene matches. CDR1 SEHNR and CDR2 FQNEAQ come from the germline V gene (reference sequence). The CDR3 sequence: CASSGSGTGPEAFF. In DNA form, the CDR3 reads TGTGCCAGCAGCGGTTCCGGGACAGGGCCTGAAGCTTTCTTT.

The CDR3 loop is CASSSQMINYEQYF. The CDR3, as DNA: TGTGCCAGCAGCTCCCAGATGATAAACTACGAGCAGTACTTC. This chain uses TRBV28 with TRBJ2-7; D unresolved. Germline CDR1 and CDR2: MDHEN and SYDVKM. The CDR3 has 14 residues. Trimming pared 6 bases from V and 3 bases from J, leaving 15 bases between.

The chain is built from TRBV27 and TRBJ1-6; no reliable D call. V was cut by 6 bases and J by 1 base, with 16 bases left in between. This CDR3 has 17 amino acids. Germline-derived CDR1 and CDR2 are MNHEY and SMNVEV (reference sequence). The CDR3 protein is CASSLSRRRSYNSPLHF. CDR3 DNA sequence: TGTGCCAGCAGCCTAAGTCGCCGTCGATCCTATAATTCACCCCTCCACTTT.

CDR3 DNA: TGTGCCATCAGTGAGTTGGCAGGGGACTACGAGCAGTACTTC. Encoded protein: CAISELAGDYEQYF. The chain combines TRBV10-3 with TRBJ2-7; D might be TRBD1 (6 bases). Germline V lookup: CDR1 ENHRY, CDR2 SYGVKD. Trimming removed 1 base from V and 3 bases from J, with 10 bases in between. The length of the CDR3 is 14 residues.

This chain links TRBV7-2 with TRBJ2-7; 9 bases line up with TRBD2. Trimming cost V 8 bases and J 6 bases; bases outside gene matches: 14. This CDR3 is built from 15 residues. CDR1 SGHTA and CDR2 FQGNSA come from the germline V gene. The CDR3 region is CASVSGSGRSSEQYF. DNA for the CDR3: TGTGCCAGCGTATCTGGTAGCGGGAGAAGTTCCGAGCAGTACTTC. Complete variable domain (other parts from reference TRBV7-2 and TRBJ2-7): GAGVSQSPSNKVTEKGKDVELRCDPISGHTALYWYRQSLGQGLEFLIYFQGNSAPDKSGLPSDRFSAERTGGSVSTLTIQRTQQEDSAVYLCASVSGSGRSSEQYFGPGTRLTVT.

The chain uses TRBV19 and TRBJ2-3, with D possibly TRBD2 on 6 matching bases. Germline V CDR1 and CDR2: LNHDA, SQIVND (reference sequence). With 5 bases removed from V and 5 bases from J, the gap between germline ends came to 17 bases. The CDR3 spans 15 residues. Here the CDR3 reads CASSLSSGVEDTQYF. CDR3 sequence (DNA): TGTGCCAGTAGTCTGTCGTCGGGGGTTGAAGATACGCAGTATTTT. The complete variable domain, with remaining parts taken from reference TRBV19 and TRBJ2-3, reads DGGITQSPKYLFRKEGQNVTLSCEQNLNHDAMYWYRQDPGQGLRLIYYSQIVNDFQKGDIAEGYSVSREKKESFPLTVTSAQKNPTAFYLCASSLSSGVEDTQYFGPGTRLTVL.

This chain joins TRBV5-1 and TRBJ2-5; 9 bases align to TRBD1. Per germline, CDR1 SGHRS and CDR2 YFSETQ. The CDR3 contains 13 residues. After removal of 7 bases from V and 3 bases from J, the junction contained 4 bases not matched to a gene. The CDR3 reads CASRTGVEETQYF. The CDR3 region has the DNA TGCGCCAGCCGGACAGGGGTGGAAGAGACCCAGTACTTC.

The chain employs TRBV5-1 and TRBJ1-4, with TRBD1 as a possible D gene (5 bases). The CDR3 totals 15 residues. Germline CDR1 SGHRS, CDR2 YFSETQ. V dropped 3 bases and J dropped 3 bases, with 12 bases sitting between them. CDR3 loop: CASSSDRGSNEKLFF. CDR3 bases: TGCGCCAGCAGCTCAGACAGAGGCTCTAATGAAAAACTGTTTTTT.